These T cell receptor beta chains were read from a single sample in a study of Ad26.COV2.S vaccination and SARS-CoV-2 variants. Profiled with immunoSEQ multiplex PCR; TCRdb holds only in-frame clones, not every one. This table has about 440,000 clones, around 91% appearing once. The source was peripheral blood, collected in a trial of Ad26.COV2.S vaccine versus placebo. These receptors all stem from a person aged 18-60 years who received the Ad26.COV2.S COVID-19 vaccine or a placebo. The CDR3 runs from the conserved cysteine through the conserved F or W. Fields, in order: J gene, D gene, V gene, clone size, CDR3 DNA, CDR3 protein. D genes are given only for firm matches. The size of a clone is reported for some rows only, either as once, few or many, or as a class for expanded clones.

TRBJ2-1 | - | TRBV4-2 | - | TGTGCCAGCAGCGACCCATCGAGGGACAATGAGCAGTTCTTC | CASSDPSRDNEQFF
TRBJ1-2 | TRBD1 | TRBV6-5 | once | TGTGCCAGCAGTTCCCCGGGGGACAGCTATGGCTACACCTTC | CASSSPGDSYGYTF
TRBJ2-4 | - | TRBV15 | - | TGTGCCACCAGCAGGCGCCTGAAAAACATTCAGTACTTC | CATSRRLKNIQYF
TRBJ2-1 | TRBD2 | TRBV5-4 | - | TGTGCCAGCAGCTTGGTCCTAGCGGGAATGGGGAATGAGCAGTTCTTC | CASSLVLAGMGNEQFF
TRBJ2-7 | TRBD1 | TRBV27 | - | TGTGCCAGCAGTCTTGGACAGGGGAGGTTCGAGCAGTACTTC | CASSLGQGRFEQYF
TRBJ2-5 | - | TRBV7-2 | - | TGTGCCAGCAGCCCGGGACTTTTCAACCAAGAGACCCAGTACTTC | CASSPGLFNQETQYF
TRBJ2-3 | - | TRBV27 | - | TGTGCCAGCAGTTTCCGGACTAGCACAGATACGCAGTATTTT | CASSFRTSTDTQYF
TRBJ1-3 | - | TRBV7-9 | - | TGTGCCAGCAGCTTAGGGACATCCGGAAACACCATATATTTT | CASSLGTSGNTIYF
TRBJ2-1 | TRBD2 | TRBV6-5 | - | TGTGCCAGCAGTTATTTGGGACTAGCGTACAACAATGAGCAGTTCTTC | CASSYLGLAYNNEQFF
TRBJ1-6 | - | TRBV6-5 | - | TGTGCCAGCGGCGAGGGGCATCCGGATAATTCACCCCTCCACTTT | CASGEGHPDNSPLHF